This T cell receptor (beta chain) stems from a study of identical twins. With V trimmed by 4 bases and J by 7 bases, 8 bases remained unmatched. In germline, CDR1 is SGHRS, CDR2 YFSETQ. The length of the CDR3 is 14 residues. TCRdb re-called the 5' RACE reads through MiXCR, storing one row per CDR3 protein. In the table there are around 370,000 distinct CDR3 sequences, roughly 9% of which are singletons. This clonotype was detected ten times or more. The antigen is undetermined. Regarding the study as a whole: Researchers reported excess low generation probability among twin-shared out-of-frame alpha sequences.

Sample: naive T cells sorted from blood. The chain has TRBV5-1 and TRBJ1-2; 9 bases are shared with TRBD1. This sequence originates from a woman aged 45 to 65 in good health. CDR3 amino acids: CASSDRGIAIGYTF. For the CDR3, the DNA is TGCGCCAGCAGCGACAGGGGGATTGCAATTGGCTACACCTTC.